The clone carrying this TCR beta chain came up a few times. These data come from a study of CD8 T cells in Susac syndrome. Reverse transcription of roughly 0.5 to 1 ug RNA was carried out with random hexamers. Amplification of TCR beta CDR3 across 54 Vbeta and 13 Jbeta was performed with immunoSEQ multiplex PCR. TCRdb re-analysed the immunoSEQ multiplex PCR reads in MiXCR, keeping a single row per CDR3 protein. The sample includes 130,000 or so distinct CDR3 sequences, approximately 79% of them seen just once. V lost 8 bases and J lost 6, with 14 bases in between. Germline V CDR1 and CDR2: SGHTA, FQGNSA. The CDR3 spans 13 residues.

This receptor was identified in a human donor with multiple sclerosis. Source material: CD8+ T cells from PBMCs. This chain connects TRBV7-2 to TRBJ1-5, with a weak D call TRBD1 (6 bases). In DNA, the CDR3 is TGTGCCAGCGCTCCAGGGGATCGTCAGCCCCAGCATTTT. Residues: CASAPGDRQPQHF.